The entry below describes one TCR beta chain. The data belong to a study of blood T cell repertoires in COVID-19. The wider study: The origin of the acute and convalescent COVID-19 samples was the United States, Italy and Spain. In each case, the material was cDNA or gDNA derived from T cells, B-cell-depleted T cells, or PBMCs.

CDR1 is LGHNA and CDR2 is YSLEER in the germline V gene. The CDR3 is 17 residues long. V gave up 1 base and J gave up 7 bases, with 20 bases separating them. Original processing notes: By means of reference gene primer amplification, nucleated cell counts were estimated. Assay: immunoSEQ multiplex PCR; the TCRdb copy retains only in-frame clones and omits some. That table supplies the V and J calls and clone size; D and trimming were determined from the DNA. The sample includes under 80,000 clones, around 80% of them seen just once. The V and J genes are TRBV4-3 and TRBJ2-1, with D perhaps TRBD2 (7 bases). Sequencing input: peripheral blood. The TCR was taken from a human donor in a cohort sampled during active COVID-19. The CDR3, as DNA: TGCGCCAGCAGCCAAGGGATCGGGGGCGGGAGTGTGAATGAGCAGTTCTTC. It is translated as CASSQGIGGGSVNEQFF.